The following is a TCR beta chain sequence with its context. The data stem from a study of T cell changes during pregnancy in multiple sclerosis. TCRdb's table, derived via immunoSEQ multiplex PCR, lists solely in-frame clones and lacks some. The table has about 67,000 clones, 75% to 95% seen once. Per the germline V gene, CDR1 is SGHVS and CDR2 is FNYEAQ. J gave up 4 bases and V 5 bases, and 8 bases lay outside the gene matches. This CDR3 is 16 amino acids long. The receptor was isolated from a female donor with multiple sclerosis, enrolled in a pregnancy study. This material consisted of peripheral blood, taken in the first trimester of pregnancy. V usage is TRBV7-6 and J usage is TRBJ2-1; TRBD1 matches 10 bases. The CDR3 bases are TGTGCCAGCAGCCCCCCCGGGACAGGGGCTTACAATGAGCAGTTCTTC. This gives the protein CASSPPGTGAYNEQFF.